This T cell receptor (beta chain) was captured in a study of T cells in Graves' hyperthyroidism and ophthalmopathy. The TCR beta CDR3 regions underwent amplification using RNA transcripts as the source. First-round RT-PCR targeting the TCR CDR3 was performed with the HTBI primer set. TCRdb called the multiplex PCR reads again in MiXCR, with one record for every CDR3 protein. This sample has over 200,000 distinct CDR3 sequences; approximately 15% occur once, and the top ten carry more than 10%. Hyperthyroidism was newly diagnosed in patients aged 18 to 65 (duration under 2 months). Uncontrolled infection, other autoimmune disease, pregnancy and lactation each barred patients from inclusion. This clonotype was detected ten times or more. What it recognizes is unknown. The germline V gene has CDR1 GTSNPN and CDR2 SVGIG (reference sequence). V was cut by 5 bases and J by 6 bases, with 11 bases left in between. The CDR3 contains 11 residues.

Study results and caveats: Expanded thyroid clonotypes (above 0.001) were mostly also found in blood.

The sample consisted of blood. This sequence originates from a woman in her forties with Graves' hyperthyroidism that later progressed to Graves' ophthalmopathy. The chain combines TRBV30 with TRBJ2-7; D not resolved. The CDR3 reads CAWRLWGEQYF. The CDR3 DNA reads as TGTGCCTGGCGTCTTTGGGGCGAGCAGTACTTC. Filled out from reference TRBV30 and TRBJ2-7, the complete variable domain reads SQTIHQWPATLVQPVGSPLSLECTVEGTSNPNLYWYRQAAGRGLQLLFYSVGIGQISSEVPQNLSASRPQDRQFILSSKKLLLSDSGFYLCAWRLWGEQYFGPGTRLTVT.